Here is one T cell receptor beta chain with its context. This sample was included in a study of blood T cell repertoires in COVID-19. Study-wide context: Some COVID-19 samples were acute and others convalescent; all came from the United States, Italy and Spain. PBMCs, B-cell-depleted T cells, or T cells were the source of the cDNA or gDNA that made up the material.

CDR3 length: 13 residues. V lost 2 bases, J lost 14 bases, and 13 bases lay in between. Germline V gene lookup returns CDR1 ENHRY and CDR2 SYGVKD. In the source study's methods: By means of reference gene primer amplification, nucleated cell counts were estimated. Clones were sequenced by immunoSEQ multiplex PCR, and TCRdb holds only the in-frame ones, with some missing. The DNA gave D and trimming, while V, J and clone size come from that table. This sample has about 300,000 clones; about 82% occur once, and the top ten carry 1.6%. J is TRBJ1-6 and V is TRBV10-3; D gene unclear. This receptor was taken from a woman between 50 and 59 years old with acute or convalescent COVID-19. Sequenced: peripheral blood. CDR3 coding DNA: TGTGCCATCAGTGAGACCGACACGCCGACCCTCCACTTT. Amino acids: CAISETDTPTLHF.